This T cell receptor beta chain was found in a study of T-cell memory formation after mild COVID-19. Study conclusions and caveats: Among clones contracting day 15 to 85, CD4/CD8 was balanced, whereas later expanders leaned CD4+. Detection of some responders pre-infection suggested pre-existing cross-reactive memory T cells participated.

TCRalpha and TCRbeta libraries used 5'RACE with constant-segment primers and UMIs. MiXCR was run by TCRdb on the 5' RACE reads, yielding one entry per CDR3 protein. The sample lists 250,000 to 300,000 distinct CDR3 sequences, roughly 16% seen once, with about a fifth in the top ten. The CDR3 covers 15 residues. The V gene end was trimmed by 4 bases and the J gene end by 5 bases; junction bases not matched to a gene: 7. CDR1 is MDHEN and CDR2 is SYDVKM in the germline V gene. The sample holds many counts of this clonotype. Its antigen is not known. The gene calls are TRBV28 and TRBJ2-1; TRBD1 matches at 8 bases. Sequenced: PBMCs or a T cell subset sorted from them (not recorded which). This clonotype was sampled from a man aged 18-30 years who had mild COVID-19 (a few samples of this study predate the infection). Cell type and time point are not known. The CDR3 region has the DNA TGTGCCAGCAGTTCATCCGGGACAGGAAACAATGAGCAGTTCTTC. Translation gives CASSSSGTGNNEQFF.